The clone carrying this TCR beta chain is classed as medium-sized. Its antigen remains unknown. The data derive from a study of spatial heterogeneity in lung cancer. Looking at the study overall: Sequencing consistently turned up more beta-chain sequences than alpha-chain sequences. Counts of TCR transcripts in tumor regions correlated strongly with a T cell module score (derived from matched bulk RNA-seq).

Per the germline V gene, CDR1 is MNHEY and CDR2 is SMNVEV (reference sequence). This CDR3 comprises 17 residues. Between the trimmed V and J ends, which lost 6 bases and 4 bases, there was a span of 22 bases. Time point here: sample taken at primary tumor resection. Unsorted tumor, nontumor lung tissue or cryopreserved PBMC supplied the whole RNA. Study-wide results and limits: Estimates put coverage of tumor T cells about 7% for alpha and approximately 13% for beta chains. Intratumoral expanded alpha and beta TCR counts were found to track tumor mutation counts.

TCRdb re-analysed the 5' RACE reads in MiXCR, keeping a single row per CDR3 protein. The data hold 10,000 to 15,000 distinct CDR3 sequences, with 6.6% observed a single time. The sample in question was lung tumor tissue, obtained at surgery. The chain has TRBV27 and TRBJ2-1, with a weak D call TRBD2 (6 bases). This receptor was taken from a female donor with early-stage non-small cell lung cancer. Here the CDR3 DNA reads TGTGCCAGCAGCCCTGGTTCGGGGTGGGGGGTATACAATGAGCAGTTCTTC. This encodes CASSPGSGWGVYNEQFF.